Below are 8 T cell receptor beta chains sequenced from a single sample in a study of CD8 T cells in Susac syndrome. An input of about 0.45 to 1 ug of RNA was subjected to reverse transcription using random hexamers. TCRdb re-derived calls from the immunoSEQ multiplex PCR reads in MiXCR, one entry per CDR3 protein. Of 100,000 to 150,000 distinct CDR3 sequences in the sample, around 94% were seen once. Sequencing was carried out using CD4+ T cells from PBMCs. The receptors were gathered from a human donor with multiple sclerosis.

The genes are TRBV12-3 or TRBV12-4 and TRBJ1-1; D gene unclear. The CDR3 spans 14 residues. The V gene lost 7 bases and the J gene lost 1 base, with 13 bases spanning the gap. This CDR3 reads CASNPVGGNTEAFF. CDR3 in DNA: TGTGCCAGCAACCCGGTCGGCGGGAACACTGAAGCTTTCTTT.

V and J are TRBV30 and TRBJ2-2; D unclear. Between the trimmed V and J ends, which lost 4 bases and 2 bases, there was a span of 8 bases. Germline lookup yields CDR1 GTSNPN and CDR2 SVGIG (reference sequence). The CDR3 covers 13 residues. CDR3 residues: CAWKTRNTGELFF. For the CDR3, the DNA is TGTGCCTGGAAAACGAGAAACACCGGGGAGCTGTTTTTT.

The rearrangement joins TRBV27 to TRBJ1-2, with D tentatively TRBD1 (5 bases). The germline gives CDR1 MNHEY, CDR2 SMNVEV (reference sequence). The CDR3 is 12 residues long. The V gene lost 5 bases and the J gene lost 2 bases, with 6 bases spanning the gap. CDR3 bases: TGTGCCAGCAGTCCAGGGAACTATGGCTACACCTTC. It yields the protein CASSPGNYGYTF.

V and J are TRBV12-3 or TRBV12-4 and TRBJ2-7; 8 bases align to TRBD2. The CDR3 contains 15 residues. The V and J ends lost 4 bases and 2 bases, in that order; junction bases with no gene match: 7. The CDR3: CASSSTGGLPYEQYF. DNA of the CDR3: TGTGCCAGCAGTTCTACGGGGGGGCTCCCCTACGAGCAGTACTTC.

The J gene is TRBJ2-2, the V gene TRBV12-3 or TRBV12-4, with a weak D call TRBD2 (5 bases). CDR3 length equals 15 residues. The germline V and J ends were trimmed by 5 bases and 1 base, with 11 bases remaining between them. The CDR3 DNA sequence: TGTGCCAGCAGTGTTGACGGGGTGAACACCGGGGAGCTGTTTTTT. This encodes CASSVDGVNTGELFF.

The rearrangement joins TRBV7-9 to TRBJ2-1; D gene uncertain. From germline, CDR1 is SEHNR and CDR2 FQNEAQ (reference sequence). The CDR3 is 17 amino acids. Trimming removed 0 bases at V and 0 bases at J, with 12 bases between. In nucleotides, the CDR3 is TGTGCCAGCAGCTTAGCTCTACTCCTGAGCTCCTACAATGAGCAGTTCTTC. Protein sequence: CASSLALLLSSYNEQFF.

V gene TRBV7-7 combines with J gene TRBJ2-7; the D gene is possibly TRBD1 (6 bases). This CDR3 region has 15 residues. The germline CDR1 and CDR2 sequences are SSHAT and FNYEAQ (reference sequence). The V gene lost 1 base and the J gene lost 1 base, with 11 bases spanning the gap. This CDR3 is CASSLGGGSSYEQYF. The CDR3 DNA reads TGTGCCAGCAGCTTAGGTGGGGGCAGTTCCTACGAGCAGTACTTC. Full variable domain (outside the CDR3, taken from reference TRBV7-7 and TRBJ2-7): GAGVSQSPRYKVTKRGQDVTLRCDPISSHATLYWYQQALGQGPEFLTYFNYEAQPDKSGLPSDRFSAERPEGSISTLTIQRTEQRDSAMYRCASSLGGGSSYEQYFGPGTRLTVT.

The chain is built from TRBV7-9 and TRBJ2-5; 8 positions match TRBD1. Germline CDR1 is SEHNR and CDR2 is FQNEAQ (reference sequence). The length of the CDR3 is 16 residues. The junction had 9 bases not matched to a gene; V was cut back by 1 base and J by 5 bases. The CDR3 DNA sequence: TGTGCCAGCAGCTTAGGGGACAGGAAGGGGTCCGAGACCCAGTACTTC. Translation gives CASSLGDRKGSETQYF.